Described below is a single T cell receptor (beta chain) sequence and its context. With 3 bases removed from V and 0 bases from J, the gap between germline ends came to 10 bases. The germline gives CDR1 SGDLS, CDR2 YYNGEE. There are 14 residues in the CDR3. The data originate from a study of cytomegalovirus exposure and HLA in healthy donors. The PCR employed 60 Vbeta primers together with 13 Jbeta primers. Measured with immunoSEQ multiplex PCR; TCRdb has only the in-frame clones, and not every one. Its clone listing holds more than 100,000 clones. The donors, nominally healthy at sampling, likely had unrecorded immune exposures.

The rearrangement uses TRBV9 and TRBJ2-7; tentative D call: TRBD1 (6 bases). The source of this sequence is a man aged 18 to 35 in good health and CMV-seronegative. Sample: PBMCs. The CDR3 sequence is CASSGKDSSYEQYF. CDR3 DNA: TGTGCCAGCAGCGGAAAGGACAGCTCCTACGAGCAGTACTTC.